The TCR beta chain described here comes from a study of blood T cell repertoires in COVID-19. The CDR3 consists of 13 residues. Germline V gene sequence: CDR1 SQVTM, CDR2 ANQGSEA. The V and J ends lost 4 bases and 7 bases, in that order; junction bases with no gene match: 4. Only in-frame clones appear in the TCRdb table, and some are missing; sequencing was by immunoSEQ multiplex PCR. This sample has 450,000 or so clones; 90% occur once, and the top ten carry about 0.6%. This sequence was found in a young man who had recovered from COVID-19. Sequences were obtained from PBMCs or T cells enriched from blood (not recorded which). This chain joins TRBV29-1 and TRBJ1-5; 10 positions agree with TRBD1. The CDR3 loop is CSVGDRGGQPQHF. As DNA, the CDR3 is TGCAGCGTTGGGGACAGGGGTGGGCAGCCCCAGCATTTT. Supplemented by reference TRBV29-1 and TRBJ1-5, the full variable domain reads SAVISQKPSRDICQRGTSLTIQCQVDSQVTMMFWYRQQPGQSLTLIATANQGSEATYESGFVIDKFPISRPNLTFSTLTVSNMSPEDSSIYLCSVGDRGGQPQHFGDGTRLSIL.